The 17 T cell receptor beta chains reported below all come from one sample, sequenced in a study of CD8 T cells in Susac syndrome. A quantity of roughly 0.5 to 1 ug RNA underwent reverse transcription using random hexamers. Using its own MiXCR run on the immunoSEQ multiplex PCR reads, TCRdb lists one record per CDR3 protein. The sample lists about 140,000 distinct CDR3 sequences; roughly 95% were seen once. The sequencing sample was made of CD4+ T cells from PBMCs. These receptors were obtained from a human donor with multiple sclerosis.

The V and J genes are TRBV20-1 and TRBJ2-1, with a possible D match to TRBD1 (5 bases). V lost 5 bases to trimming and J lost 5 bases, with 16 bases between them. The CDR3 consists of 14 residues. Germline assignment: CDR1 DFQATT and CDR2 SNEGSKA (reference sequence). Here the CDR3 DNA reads TGCAGTGCTCACCTCAGGGTACTTGACAATGAGCAGTTCTTC. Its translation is CSAHLRVLDNEQFF.

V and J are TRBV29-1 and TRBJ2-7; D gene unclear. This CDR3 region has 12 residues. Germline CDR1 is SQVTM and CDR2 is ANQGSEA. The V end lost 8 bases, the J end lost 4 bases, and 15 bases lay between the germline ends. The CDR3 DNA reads TGCAGCTTCACCTCCGGGTCTTACGAGCAGTACTTC. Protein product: CSFTSGSYEQYF.

CDR3: CASSFDRRANTIYF. CDR3 nucleotides: TGTGCCAGCAGTTTCGACAGGAGAGCGAACACCATATATTTT. This chain uses TRBV12-3 or TRBV12-4 with TRBJ1-3; D may be TRBD1 (6 bases). The CDR3 has 14 residues. The V end lost 3 bases, the J end lost 7 bases, and 13 bases lay between the germline ends.

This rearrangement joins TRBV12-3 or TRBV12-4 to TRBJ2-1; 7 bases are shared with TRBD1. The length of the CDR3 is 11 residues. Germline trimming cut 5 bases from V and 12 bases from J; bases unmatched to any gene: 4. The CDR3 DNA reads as TGTGCCAGCAGTATTCGGGACAGGCAGTTCTTC. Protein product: CASSIRDRQFF.

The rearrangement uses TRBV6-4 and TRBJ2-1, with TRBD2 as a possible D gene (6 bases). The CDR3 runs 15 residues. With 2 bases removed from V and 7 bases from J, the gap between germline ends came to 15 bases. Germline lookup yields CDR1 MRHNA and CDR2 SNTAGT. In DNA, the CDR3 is TGTGCCAGCAGTGACCGAGCGGGTGGGGGGAATGAGCAGTTCTTC. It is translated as CASSDRAGGGNEQFF.

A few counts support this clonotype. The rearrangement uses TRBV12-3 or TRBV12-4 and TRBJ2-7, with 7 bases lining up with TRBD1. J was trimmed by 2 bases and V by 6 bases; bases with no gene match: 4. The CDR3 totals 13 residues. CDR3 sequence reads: CASRPTGTYEQYF. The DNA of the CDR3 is TGTGCCAGCAGGCCGACAGGGACCTACGAGCAGTACTTC.

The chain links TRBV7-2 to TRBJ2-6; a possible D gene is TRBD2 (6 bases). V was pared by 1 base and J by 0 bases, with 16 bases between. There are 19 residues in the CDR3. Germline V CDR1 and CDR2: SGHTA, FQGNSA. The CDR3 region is CASSLGWRGPRSGANVLTF. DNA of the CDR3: TGTGCCAGCAGCTTAGGATGGCGGGGACCGCGCTCTGGGGCCAACGTCCTGACTTTC.

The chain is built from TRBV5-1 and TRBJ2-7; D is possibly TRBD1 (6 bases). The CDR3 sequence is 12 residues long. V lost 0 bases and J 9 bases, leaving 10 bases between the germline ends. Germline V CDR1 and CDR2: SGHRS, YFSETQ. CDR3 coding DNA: TGCGCCAGCAGCTTGGACAGGGCGGTGCAGTACTTC. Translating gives CASSLDRAVQYF.

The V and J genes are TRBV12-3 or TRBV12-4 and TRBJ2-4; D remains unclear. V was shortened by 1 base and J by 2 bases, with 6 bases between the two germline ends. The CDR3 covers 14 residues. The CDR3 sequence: CASSLGGTKNIQYF. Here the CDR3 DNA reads TGTGCCAGCAGTTTAGGGGGAACCAAAAACATTCAGTACTTC.

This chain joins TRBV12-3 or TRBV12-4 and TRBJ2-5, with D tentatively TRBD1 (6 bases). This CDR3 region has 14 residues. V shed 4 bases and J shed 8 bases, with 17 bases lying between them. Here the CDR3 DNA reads TGTGCCAGCAGTTCCCCGGACAGAGGAAAAACCCAGTACTTC. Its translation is CASSSPDRGKTQYF.

CDR3 in amino acids: CSAKHYNEQFF. Written as DNA, the CDR3 is TGCAGCGCAAAACACTACAATGAGCAGTTCTTC. V gene TRBV29-1 combines with J gene TRBJ2-1; no reliable D call. Germline-derived CDR1 and CDR2 are SQVTM and ANQGSEA. The ends were cut back, 7 bases at V and 3 bases at J, with 7 bases in the middle. The CDR3 covers 11 residues.

CDR3 nucleotide sequence: TGTGCCTGGAGTAAGTGGACAGCAACTAATGAAAAACTGTTTTTT. Amino acid sequence: CAWSKWTATNEKLFF. This chain connects TRBV30 to TRBJ1-4; the D gene is possibly TRBD1 (6 bases). In germline, CDR1 is GTSNPN, CDR2 SVGIG (reference sequence). The CDR3 totals 15 residues. V gave up 2 bases and J gave up 0 bases, with 10 bases separating them.

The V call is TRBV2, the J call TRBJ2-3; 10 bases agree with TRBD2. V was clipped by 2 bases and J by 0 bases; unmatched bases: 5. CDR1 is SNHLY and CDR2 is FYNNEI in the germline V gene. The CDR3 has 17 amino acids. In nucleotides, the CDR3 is TGTGCCAGCAGTGAACGGACTAGCGGTTTTAGCACAGATACGCAGTATTTT. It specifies CASSERTSGFSTDTQYF. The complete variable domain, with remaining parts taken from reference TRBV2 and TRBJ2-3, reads EPEVTQTPSHQVTQMGQEVILRCVPISNHLYFYWYRQILGQKVEFLVSFYNNEISEKSEIFDDQFSVERPDGSNFTLKIRSTKLEDSAMYFCASSERTSGFSTDTQYFGPGTRLTVL.

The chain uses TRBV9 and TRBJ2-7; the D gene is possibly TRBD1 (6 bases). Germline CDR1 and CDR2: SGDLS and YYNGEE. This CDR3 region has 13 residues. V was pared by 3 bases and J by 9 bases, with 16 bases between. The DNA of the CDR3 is TGTGCCAGCAGCGCGACAGGTGGCCCTCCGCAGTACTTC. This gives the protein CASSATGGPPQYF. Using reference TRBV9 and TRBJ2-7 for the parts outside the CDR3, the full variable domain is DSGVTQTPKHLITATGQRVTLRCSPRSGDLSVYWYQQSLDQGLQFLIQYYNGEERAKGNILERFSAQQFPDLHSELNLSSLELGDSALYFCASSATGGPPQYFGPGTRLTVT.

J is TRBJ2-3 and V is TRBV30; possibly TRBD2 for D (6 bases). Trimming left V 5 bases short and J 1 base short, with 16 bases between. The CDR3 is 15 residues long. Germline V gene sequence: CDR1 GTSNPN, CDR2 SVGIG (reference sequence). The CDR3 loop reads CAWSGPGLGTDTQYF. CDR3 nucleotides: TGTGCCTGGTCAGGACCGGGACTGGGCACAGATACGCAGTATTTT.

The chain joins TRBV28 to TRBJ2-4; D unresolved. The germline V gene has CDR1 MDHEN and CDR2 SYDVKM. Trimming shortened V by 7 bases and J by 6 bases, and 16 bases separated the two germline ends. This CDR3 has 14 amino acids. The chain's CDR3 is CASKGSLGGNIQYF. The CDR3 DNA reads TGTGCCAGCAAAGGGTCCCTGGGCGGAAACATTCAGTACTTC.

CDR3: CASSPRDLGGGYTF. Here the CDR3 DNA reads TGTGCCAGCAGCCCCCGGGATCTAGGGGGCGGCTACACCTTC. This chain connects TRBV27 to TRBJ1-2; 7 bases are shared with TRBD1. The CDR3 sequence is 14 residues long. V was pared by 6 bases and J by 8 bases, with 12 bases of the junction left unmatched. Looked up from germline, CDR1 is MNHEY and CDR2 is SMNVEV (reference sequence).